This TCR beta chain was found in a study of blood T cell repertoires in COVID-19. Study background: Spain, Italy and the United States supplied samples that represented acute and convalescent COVID-19. Nucleic acid was either cDNA or gDNA, and it came from T cells, B-cell-depleted T cells, or PBMCs.

This CDR3 has 13 amino acids. V lost 4 bases, J lost 4 bases, and 5 bases lay in between. The germline V gene encodes CDR1 LNHDA and CDR2 SQIVND (reference sequence). Authors' analysis steps: Amplified reference gene primers provided the basis for estimating nucleated cell counts. The protocol was immunoSEQ multiplex PCR, while the TCRdb copy is restricted to in-frame clones and leaves out a portion. Clonal size and the V and J genes are those of that table, whereas D and trimming came from the DNA. The sample contains about 87,000 clones, 75% to 90% of which appear only once. The sample taken for sequencing was peripheral blood. The origin of this receptor is a woman of 80 years or more with active or convalescent COVID-19. This sequence joins TRBV19 and TRBJ1-6; D gene unclear. CDR3 coding DNA: TGTGCCAGTAGTAGGCAGTATAATTCACCCCTCCACTTT. Translated: CASSRQYNSPLHF.